These 26 T cell receptor beta chains originate from one sample sequenced in a study of cytomegalovirus exposure and HLA in healthy donors. The PCR contained 60 Vbeta and 13 Jbeta primers. Sequencing used immunoSEQ multiplex PCR; TCRdb keeps in-frame clones, though not all of them. The data contain nearly 300,000 clones, about nine tenths of them singletons. The sample was PBMCs. The receptors stem from a man in his forties in good health and CMV-seropositive.

This rearrangement joins TRBV6-5 to TRBJ2-5; 13 nucleotides match TRBD2. V lost 4 bases to trimming and J lost 3 bases; unmatched junction nucleotides: 2. The CDR3 loop spans 15 amino acids. Germline V gene data show CDR1 as MNHEY and CDR2 as SVGAGI. CDR3 bases: TGTGCCAGCAGTTTTACTAGCGGGGGGGAAGAGACCCAGTACTTC. Translation gives CASSFTSGGEETQYF.

This chain joins TRBV6-5 and TRBJ2-1; TRBD1 matches at 12 bases. V was clipped by 6 bases and J by 7 bases; unmatched bases: 4. The germline V gene has CDR1 MNHEY and CDR2 SVGAGI. This CDR3 is built from 14 residues. CDR3: CASRGQGAGNEQFF. The CDR3 DNA reads TGTGCCAGCAGGGGACAGGGGGCAGGTAATGAGCAGTTCTTC.

The chain is built from TRBV11-2 and TRBJ2-7, with a possible D match to TRBD1 (6 bases). There are 15 residues in the CDR3. Germline CDR1 reads SGHAT; CDR2 reads FQNNGV. Trimming left V 5 bases short and J 2 bases short, with 16 bases between. The CDR3 region has the DNA TGTGCCAGCAGCCTCCTGCCAGGGGCTACCTACGAGCAGTACTTC. Its translation is CASSLLPGATYEQYF.

V and J are TRBV5-1 and TRBJ2-1; 9 bases match TRBD2. The germline CDR1 and CDR2 sequences are SGHRS and YFSETQ. This CDR3 comprises 15 residues. Trimming removed 4 bases from V and 7 bases from J; junction bases left unmatched: 9. The CDR3 reads CASSAVAGETNEQFF. CDR3 bases: TGCGCCAGCAGCGCAGTAGCGGGGGAAACTAATGAGCAGTTCTTC.

The CDR3 sequence is CASSFLTTRDSLDYEQYF. The CDR3 nucleotides read TGCGCCAGCAGCTTCCTGACTACACGGGATTCCCTTGACTACGAGCAGTACTTC. The chain links TRBV5-1 to TRBJ2-7; a possible D gene is TRBD2 (5 bases). The CDR3 sequence is 18 residues long. Trimming left V 2 bases short and J 3 bases short, with 24 bases between. The germline V gene encodes CDR1 SGHRS and CDR2 YFSETQ.

This rearrangement joins TRBV20-1 to TRBJ2-5; unclear D gene. The CDR3 is 11 amino acids. From germline, CDR1 is DFQATT and CDR2 SNEGSKA (reference sequence). The V and J ends lost 6 bases and 5 bases respectively, with 10 bases between them. CDR3 coding DNA: TGCAGTGCCTCACTGTTGGAGACCCAGTACTTC. Protein: CSASLLETQYF.

This clone has a handful of counts. The chain is built from TRBV27 and TRBJ2-7, with D unresolved. The V end lost 4 bases, the J end lost 2 bases, and 12 bases lay between the germline ends. Germline CDR1 is MNHEY and CDR2 is SMNVEV (reference sequence). This CDR3 is 14 amino acids long. CDR3 DNA sequence: TGTGCCAGCAGTTCCCGCGGCAGTGCCTACGAGCAGTACTTC. Protein sequence: CASSSRGSAYEQYF.

This clone was recorded only once. The chain uses TRBV4-1 and TRBJ2-1; 9 positions agree with TRBD2. With 0 bases clipped from V and 5 bases from J, the junction kept 11 bases outside the gene matches. Germline V gene data show CDR1 as MGHRA and CDR2 as YSYEKL. The CDR3 runs 18 residues. Written as DNA, the CDR3 is TGCGCCAGCAGCCAAGATCTATGGAATAGCGGGGGCAACAATGAGCAGTTCTTC. Translation gives CASSQDLWNSGGNNEQFF.

This clone has just one count. This chain links TRBV2 with TRBJ2-3, with TRBD2 matching over 11 bases. The germline CDR1 and CDR2 sequences are SNHLY and FYNNEI. The V gene end was trimmed by 4 bases and the J gene end by 9 bases; junction bases not matched to a gene: 9. This CDR3 contains 15 residues. CDR3 DNA: TGTGCCAGCAGTGTTTCGCTAGCGGGAGGAGGCACGCAGTATTTT. Its translation is CASSVSLAGGGTQYF. Variable domain in full (rest from reference TRBV2 and TRBJ2-3): EPEVTQTPSHQVTQMGQEVILRCVPISNHLYFYWYRQILGQKVEFLVSFYNNEISEKSEIFDDQFSVERPDGSNFTLKIRSTKLEDSAMYFCASSVSLAGGGTQYFGPGTRLTVL.

This clone occurred once. V and J are TRBV4-2 and TRBJ2-5, with TRBD2 matching over 11 bases. V was clipped by 3 bases and J by 2 bases; unmatched bases: 2. This CDR3 has 15 amino acids. The germline V gene encodes CDR1 LGHNA and CDR2 YNFKEQ. In DNA form, the CDR3 reads TGTGCCAGCAGCCACGGGACTAGCGGACAAGAGACCCAGTACTTC. As protein: CASSHGTSGQETQYF.

This clone was detected once. The V and J genes are TRBV2 and TRBJ1-4; 9 nucleotides align to TRBD1. The ends lost 5 bases at V and 7 bases at J; junction bases unmatched: 11. The CDR3 runs to 16 residues. The germline V gene encodes CDR1 SNHLY and CDR2 FYNNEI. The CDR3 DNA sequence: TGTGCCAGCAGTCAAGTTAGGGACAGGGCGCGTGAAAAACTGTTTTTT. It is translated as CASSQVRDRAREKLFF.

This clone showed up just a few times. The J gene is TRBJ2-1, the V gene TRBV7-9; 13 bases fit TRBD2. CDR1 is SEHNR and CDR2 is FQNEAQ in the germline V gene (reference sequence). The CDR3 has 16 residues. The J segment lost 10 bases and the V segment lost 5 bases, leaving 11 bases of the junction unmatched. The CDR3 coding sequence is TGTGCCAGCAGCCCCCACGGACTAGCGGGAGACGAAGAGCAGTTCTTC. It translates to CASSPHGLAGDEEQFF.

The CDR3 DNA reads TGCAGTACCCAAGCCTACGAGCAGTACTTC. This gives the protein CSTQAYEQYF. The V call is TRBV20-1, the J call TRBJ2-5; D is unclear. The J call may be in error: the DNA end matches TRBJ2-7 better. Germline CDR1 and CDR2: DFQATT and SNEGSKA (reference sequence). The CDR3 loop spans 10 amino acids.

This sequence joins TRBV18 and TRBJ2-3; D gene unclear. Germline lookup yields CDR1 KGHSH and CDR2 LQKENI. CDR3 length: 13 residues. Deletions cut 3 bases from V and 2 bases from J, with 6 bases between. The CDR3 region is CASSPQITDTQYF. The CDR3 DNA sequence: TGTGCCAGCTCACCCCAGATCACAGATACGCAGTATTTT.

The chain couples TRBV9 to TRBJ2-1; D gene ambiguous. The CDR3 is 15 residues long. CDR1 is SGDLS, CDR2 YYNGEE, per germline. The V end lost 0 bases, the J end lost 8 bases, and 15 bases lay between the germline ends. The CDR3 nucleotides read TGTGCCAGCAGCGTAGGCATGGTTAGATTGGATGAGCAGTTCTTC. Protein: CASSVGMVRLDEQFF.

This chain connects TRBV5-6 to TRBJ2-7; 10 bases are a match to TRBD2. The CDR3 loop spans 16 amino acids. V gave up 0 bases and J gave up 1 base; unmatched junction bases: 4. Germline V gene lookup returns CDR1 SGHDT and CDR2 YYEEEE. The CDR3 DNA follows: TGTGCCAGCAGCTTGGTTCTAGCGGGAGTATCCTACGAGCAGTACTTC. Translation gives CASSLVLAGVSYEQYF.

The chain employs TRBV27 and TRBJ1-1; TRBD1 might be the D (6 bases). Germline assignment: CDR1 MNHEY and CDR2 SMNVEV (reference sequence). V gave up 6 bases and J gave up 1 base, with 12 bases separating them. This CDR3 contains 14 residues. This CDR3 is CASRATGPNTEAFF. CDR3 sequence (DNA): TGTGCCAGCAGGGCAACAGGGCCGAACACTGAAGCTTTCTTT.

This clone was detected only a few times. The chain couples TRBV5-4 to TRBJ1-3; a weak D match, TRBD1 (6 bases). This CDR3 spans 14 amino acids. V was pared by 3 bases and J by 7 bases, with 14 bases between. In germline, CDR1 is SGHNT, CDR2 YYREEE (reference sequence). CDR3 amino acids: CASSSRGASNTIYF. The CDR3 DNA follows: TGTGCCAGCAGCTCCAGGGGAGCGTCCAACACCATATATTTT.

The V gene is TRBV4-1, the J gene TRBJ2-2; D uncertain. Trimming removed 1 base at V and 5 bases at J, with 2 bases between. This CDR3 has 12 amino acids. Germline V lookup: CDR1 MGHRA, CDR2 YSYEKL. CDR3: CASSQATGELFF. As DNA, the CDR3 is TGCGCCAGCAGCCAAGCTACCGGGGAGCTGTTTTTT.

V is TRBV7-9 and J is TRBJ2-7; TRBD2 is a possible D gene (6 bases). Trimming removed 1 base at V and 2 bases at J, with 9 bases between. The germline gives CDR1 SEHNR, CDR2 FQNEAQ (reference sequence). This CDR3 has 14 residues. In DNA form, the CDR3 reads TGTGCCAGCAGCTTAGTCGGCGGGGCCTACGAGCAGTACTTC. As protein: CASSLVGGAYEQYF.

The V and J genes are TRBV4-3 and TRBJ1-2; 10 bases align to TRBD1. The CDR3 covers 15 residues. Trimming took 4 bases from V and 8 from J; bases not matched to a gene: 10. Germline CDR1 LGHNA, CDR2 YSLEER. The CDR3 sequence is CASSLTSGTGEGYTF. CDR3 sequence (DNA): TGCGCCAGCAGCCTAACCTCCGGGACAGGGGAAGGCTACACCTTC.

V usage is TRBV27 and J usage is TRBJ2-5; D possibly corresponds to TRBD2 (6 bases). V lost 3 bases and J 5 bases, leaving 16 bases between the germline ends. The CDR3 is 15 amino acids. Germline lookup yields CDR1 MNHEY and CDR2 SMNVEV (reference sequence). CDR3 sequence: CASSFGSTGVETQYF. The CDR3 DNA sequence: TGTGCCAGCAGTTTTGGCTCAACGGGAGTGGAGACCCAGTACTTC.

As to this clone: Additional DNA sequences in this sample encode the identical CDR3. V is TRBV28 and J is TRBJ2-5, with 7 bases fitting TRBD2. CDR3 length: 14 amino acids. The germline CDR1 and CDR2 sequences are MDHEN and SYDVKM. The V segment lost 4 bases and the J segment 2 bases; nucleotides outside the gene matches: 4. CDR3: CASSSGGPQETQYF. CDR3 sequence (DNA): TGTGCCAGCAGTTCGGGGGGTCCTCAAGAGACCCAGTACTTC.

The V and J genes are TRBV7-2 and TRBJ1-5, with D tentatively TRBD1 (5 bases). V was cut by 1 base and J by 4 bases, with 8 bases left in between. This CDR3 contains 14 residues. CDR1 is SGHTA and CDR2 is FQGNSA in the germline V gene. CDR3 sequence (DNA): TGTGCCAGCAGCTTAGGTCGGGGGAATCAGCCCCAGCATTTT. Its protein is CASSLGRGNQPQHF.

The rearrangement uses TRBV27 and TRBJ1-2; D is perhaps TRBD1 (6 bases). This CDR3 comprises 17 residues. V was clipped by 4 bases and J by 7 bases, with 25 bases between them. CDR1 is MNHEY and CDR2 is SMNVEV in the germline V gene (reference sequence). CDR3 sequence (DNA): TGTGCCAGCAGTTCGATATATATAGGGGGACCCTCCCGTGGCTACACCTTC. It codes for CASSSIYIGGPSRGYTF.

The V and J genes are TRBV27 and TRBJ2-3, with a possible D match to TRBD2 (6 bases). The CDR3 covers 15 residues. V was clipped by 4 bases and J by 5 bases, with 16 bases between them. CDR1 MNHEY and CDR2 SMNVEV come from the germline V gene (reference sequence). Here the CDR3 DNA reads TGTGCCAGCAGTTGGGGTAGCGGCATGCAAGATACGCAGTATTTT. Translation: CASSWGSGMQDTQYF.